Described below is a single T cell receptor beta chain sequence and its context. Its specific antigen is unknown. Per-base qualities were not stored, and no clone one base away is much larger. The sample comes from a study of persistence of HIV-infected CD4 T cells (dated by TCRdb to 2018 to 2021). Regarding the research as a whole: Suppressive ART had been received by participants for a median of around eight years. Anti-CD3/anti-CD28 stimulation activated a higher proportion of cells, with a lower memory fraction, than antigen stimulation. Proviral sequencing was used to assess clonality among infected cells, whereas TCRbeta sequencing gauged the clonality of all cells within each sorted population. In the cross-participant TCR cluster analysis, eight or nine participants were included for CMV and 7 participants were included for Gag. Peripheral blood samples of up to about 200 mL were taken at multiple time points, with the exception of a couple of participants who underwent leukapheresis at a single time point. The study isolated CMV- and HIV-1 Gag-responding CD4+ T cells from ART-treated individuals to examine antigen-driven clonal expansion of HIV-1-infected cells.

Its CDR3 holds 16 amino acids, cysteine through phenylalanine. The sequence is cut down to CDR3 DNA, 48 bases in frame from base 1. V is reduced by 0 bases and J by 6 bases, leaving a spacing of 17 bases between them. CDR1 SGHTS and CDR2 YDEGEE were looked up in the germline V gene. The intended sense of this specimen's treatment or condition label: suppressive antiretroviral therapy. As a nonspecific positive control representing the CD4+ T cell repertoire, cells were stimulated with anti-CD3/anti-CD28 magnetic beads. Responding CD4+ T cells were sorted by upregulation of both CD40 ligand and CD69. Participants were HIV-1-infected adults who started suppressive ART during chronic infection. Participants had undetectable plasma HIV-1 RNA below 50 copies/mL for at least 4 years. To be included, a participant needed positive CMV serology and a CD4+ T cell count above 400 cells/uL. Before stimulation, PBMCs were isolated using density centrifugation and then depleted of CD8+ T cells. Stimulation of CD8-depleted PBMCs was carried out for over 15 hours with anti-CD28/CD49d costimulation, CD40-blocking antibody and enfuvirtide, to prevent new infections. Cells were sorted on a Beckman Coulter MoFlo Legacy or XDP sorter, with propidium iodide excluding dead cells. Genomic DNA was extracted with the QIAamp DNA Mini Kit for samples above one million cells, otherwise with the Quick-DNA Microprep Kit.

The immunoSEQ hsTCRB assay version 4, run in survey mode, was used to sequence TCRbeta repertoires from genomic DNA. For TCRbeta sequencing, genomic DNA was diluted to approximately 9.6 ng/uL, and up to 1 ug was used per sample. For the original study's pipeline: Analysis of the TCRbeta data was done in ImmunoSeq Analyzer 3.0, and diversity was computed on productive nucleotide rearrangements. The improved Chao index was used to estimate lower-bound TCR diversity, and the Gini coefficient was used to estimate clonality using the Immunarch R package. Different nucleotide rearrangements encoding the same CDR3beta amino acid sequence were treated as distinct clonotypes. Differential abundance analysis identified TCRbeta sequences significantly enriched in antigen-responding cells relative to anti-CD3/anti-CD28-activated cells. Using predicted peptide-MHC specificity as the basis, GLIPH2 grouped TCRs into clusters, both for each participant individually and for the merged data sets that combined participants. The table was pulled from immuneACCESS by TCRdb, which kept in-frame rearrangements only. Such tables lose some clones; where checked, under half of the loss comes from unresolved V genes, and the rest has no known cause. The V and J calls and the clone size are those of that table, but D and trimming were determined from the DNA. The sample yields about 45,000 clones; 80% to 90% were counted once. The top ten constitute 2.5% to 4% of the sample.

The research as a whole found: TCR oligoclonality correlated with proviral oligoclonality within the same sorted populations. Because the TCR analyses were done in bulk, restricting them to just the rare CMV-responding cells that actually carried HIV-1 proviruses was not possible. Antigen-responding cells were enriched for expanded CDR3beta sequences that were degenerate, which suggests that CD4+ responses to CMV and Gag underwent convergent selection. The study involved few individuals and tested only a limited range of antigens. Significantly lower TCRbeta richness was observed in CMV- and Gag-responding cells than in anti-CD3/anti-CD28-responding cells, and higher oligoclonality was observed in CMV-responding cells than in CD3/CD28-stimulated and Gag-responding cells.

The sequence was obtained from an adult woman with HIV who was CMV-seropositive. The material sequenced was CD4+ T cells sorted from PBMCs after approximately 19-hour stimulation, taken from a patient who received antiretroviral therapy. The cell subset or site label corresponds to: CD40L+CD69+ CD4 T cells responding to anti-CD3/anti-CD28 beads, representing the overall repertoire. In this chain, TRBV5-8 is recombined with TRBJ2-3; the D region possibly corresponds to TRBD2 (6 bases align). CDR3 sequence: CASSLGLVGYMDTQYF. The nucleotides read TGTGCCAGCAGCTTGGGACTAGTTGGGTATATGGATACGCAGTATTTT.